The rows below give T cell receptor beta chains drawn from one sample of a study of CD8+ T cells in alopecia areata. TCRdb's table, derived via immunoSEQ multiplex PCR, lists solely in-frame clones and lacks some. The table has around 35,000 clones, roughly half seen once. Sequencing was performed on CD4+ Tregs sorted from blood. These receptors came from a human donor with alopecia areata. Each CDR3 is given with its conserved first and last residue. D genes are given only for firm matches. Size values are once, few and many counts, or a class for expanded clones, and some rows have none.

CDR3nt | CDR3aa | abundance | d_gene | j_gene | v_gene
TGCAGTGCTAGATCCTACGAGCAGTACTTC | CSARSYEQYF | few | - | TRBJ2-7 | TRBV20-1
TGTGCCAGCAGCCAATCCCTAAACACTGAAGCTTTCTTT | CASSQSLNTEAFF | - | - | TRBJ1-1 | TRBV14
TGTGCCAGCAGCTTGGCCTTAGGCAATGAGCAGTTCTTC | CASSLALGNEQFF | few | - | TRBJ2-1 | TRBV5-6
TGTGCCAGCAGCCCAGGACAGGGTTATCAGCCCCAGCATTTT | CASSPGQGYQPQHF | few | TRBD1 | TRBJ1-5 | TRBV7-2
TGTGCCACGGGAACAGGGATGAACACTGAAGCTTTCTTT | CATGTGMNTEAFF | - | - | TRBJ1-1 | TRBV19
TGTGCCAGCTCACCATTTGGCCCCCGAAACACCGGGGAGCTGTTTTTT | CASSPFGPRNTGELFF | - | - | TRBJ2-2 | TRBV18
TGTGCCAGCAACCGGGGGGTGCCTCAAGAGACCCAGTACTTC | CASNRGVPQETQYF | - | TRBD2 | TRBJ2-5 | TRBV2
TGCGCCAGCAGCGGGACAGGTACAAACCAAGAGACCCAGTACTTC | CASSGTGTNQETQYF | few | TRBD1 | TRBJ2-5 | TRBV5-1
TGTGCCAGCAGCTCCAGGGAAACCGGGGAGCTGTTTTTT | CASSSRETGELFF | - | - | TRBJ2-2 | TRBV7-9
TGTGCCAGTGGAAAGACTAGATCCACAGATACGCAGTATTTT | CASGKTRSTDTQYF | - | - | TRBJ2-3 | TRBV7-2
TGTGCCATCAGTGAGTATGGGGCGGCTCCCACAGATACGCAGTATTTT | CAISEYGAAPTDTQYF | - | - | TRBJ2-3 | TRBV10-3
TGCAGCGTTGAAGATGAGACGGGATTCAACACTGAAGCTTTCTTT | CSVEDETGFNTEAFF | - | - | TRBJ1-1 | TRBV29-1
TGCAGCGTGGCTACTAACCTAGCCTACGAGCAGTACTTC | CSVATNLAYEQYF | - | - | TRBJ2-7 | TRBV29-1
TGTGCCACCAGACAGGGAAGAGCAAACATTCAGTACTTC | CATRQGRANIQYF | - | TRBD1 | TRBJ2-4 | TRBV6-5
TGTGCCAGCAGCTTACGTCCTGGCACAGATACGCAGTATTTT | CASSLRPGTDTQYF | - | - | TRBJ2-3 | TRBV7-3
TGTGCCAGCAGAAAGACAGGGGACCACGAGCAGTACTTC | CASRKTGDHEQYF | once | TRBD1 | TRBJ2-7 | TRBV25-1
TGTGCCAGCAGCGGGAGTGGCTACGAGCAGTACTTC | CASSGSGYEQYF | - | - | TRBJ2-7 | TRBV13
TGTGCCAGCAGGGGGGGTTTATGGAGAGGAGAGACCCAGTACTTC | CASRGGLWRGETQYF | - | - | TRBJ2-5 | TRBV5-6
TGTGCCAGCAGCTTAGTTAAAGATACGCAGTATTTT | CASSLVKDTQYF | - | - | TRBJ2-3 | TRBV7-9
TGTGCCAGCAGCACCCAGGGACTCTCCTACGGGCAGTACTTC | CASSTQGLSYGQYF | - | - | TRBJ2-7 | TRBV5-4
TGTGCCAGCAGCTTAACAGGGGCTACAGGCTACACCTTC | CASSLTGATGYTF | once | TRBD1 | TRBJ1-2 | TRBV7-6
TGTGCCAGCAGGACAAGTAGCAATCAGCCCCAGCATTTT | CASRTSSNQPQHF | - | - | TRBJ1-5 | TRBV2
TGTGCCAGCAGCCGCTCAGTTGGCAGGTTCTACGAGCAGTACTTC | CASSRSVGRFYEQYF | - | - | TRBJ2-7 | TRBV7-9
TGCGCCAGCAGCCCCACCGGCGGGGCGTATGGCTACACCTTC | CASSPTGGAYGYTF | - | - | TRBJ1-2 | TRBV5-1
TGTGCCAGCAGCTTAACTAGCGGGCTCTACGAGCAGTACTTC | CASSLTSGLYEQYF | - | TRBD2 | TRBJ2-7 | TRBV7-9
TGTGCCAGCTCGCGGGACAACACCATATATTTT | CASSRDNTIYF | few | - | TRBJ1-3 | TRBV18
TGTGCCAGCAGTGTCCACGGGACTAGCGGGCGATACAATGAGCAGTTCTTC | CASSVHGTSGRYNEQFF | - | TRBD2 | TRBJ2-1 | TRBV27
TGTGCCAGCACCCCAACCTCTAGCGGGAGAGAGACCCAGTACTTC | CASTPTSSGRETQYF | - | TRBD2 | TRBJ2-5 | TRBV6-5
TGCGCCAGCAGTTTTCAACCCTCAGGGGAACTGAACACCGGGGAGCTGTTTTTT | CASSFQPSGELNTGELFF | - | - | TRBJ2-2 | TRBV5-1
TGCGCCAGCAGCTTCGGCAGGGGACTAAACACCGGGGAGCTGTTTTTT | CASSFGRGLNTGELFF | - | - | TRBJ2-2 | TRBV5-1
TGTGCCAGCAGCCCAGATGGACAGGGTAATCAGCCCCAGCATTTT | CASSPDGQGNQPQHF | - | TRBD1 | TRBJ1-5 | TRBV4-2
TGTGCCAGCAGTCGGAGACTGGTTAGCAATCAGCCCCAGCATTTT | CASSRRLVSNQPQHF | - | - | TRBJ1-5 | TRBV7-2
TGTGCCAGCAGCTTGGCGTCAGGGGGGGAGCAGTTCTTC | CASSLASGGEQFF | - | - | TRBJ2-1 | TRBV7-2
TGTGCCAGCAGCCAAGATGGGACTAGCGTCGTCAACGAGCAGTTCTTC | CASSQDGTSVVNEQFF | - | TRBD2 | TRBJ2-1 | TRBV7-2
TGTGCCAGCAGTGGCATGACAGGCCCAACTAATGAAAAACTGTTTTTT | CASSGMTGPTNEKLFF | few | - | TRBJ1-4 | TRBV6-1
TGTGCCAGCAGCCGATACCTGACAGGGGGCGAGCAGTACTTC | CASSRYLTGGEQYF | - | TRBD1 | TRBJ2-7 | TRBV14
TGTGCCAGCAGCTTTAAGACAGACCCTACCTTGTACGAGCAGTACTTC | CASSFKTDPTLYEQYF | - | - | TRBJ2-7 | TRBV7-2
TGTGCCAGCAGCCAAGCGGGGGCTGGAAACACCATATATTTT | CASSQAGAGNTIYF | - | - | TRBJ1-3 | TRBV14
TGTGCCAGCAGCTTATTGGGACTAGCGGCCCATGAGCAGTTCTTC | CASSLLGLAAHEQFF | once | TRBD2 | TRBJ2-1 | TRBV7-2
TGTGCCAGCAGTCCCCCGTCCAGGGCTAGCGGTTTATTGGACAATGAGCAGTTCTTC | CASSPPSRASGLLDNEQFF | - | TRBD2 | TRBJ2-1 | TRBV28
TGTGCCAGCAGCCTAGCTAGCGGGAGGGCCTTCCATGAGCAGTTCTTC | CASSLASGRAFHEQFF | few | TRBD2 | TRBJ2-1 | TRBV7-2
TGTGCCAGCAGCCAAGGACCGAACCGGGGCACTGAAGCTTTCTTT | CASSQGPNRGTEAFF | - | - | TRBJ1-1 | TRBV4-2
TGCAGCGTTGCAAACCCGGGACAGGGATCGGAGACCCAGTACTTC | CSVANPGQGSETQYF | few | TRBD1 | TRBJ2-5 | TRBV29-1
TGTGCCAGTAGTATCAGCGCCGCCAACATCTATGGCTACACCTTC | CASSISAANIYGYTF | few | - | TRBJ1-2 | TRBV19
TGCGCCAGCAGCCGTGGGGCGAATTCACCCCTCCACTTT | CASSRGANSPLHF | - | - | TRBJ1-6 | TRBV5-1
TGTGCCAGCAGCGGCAGCGGGGGGGGCTCCTACAATGAGCAGTTCTTC | CASSGSGGGSYNEQFF | - | TRBD2 | TRBJ2-1 | TRBV5-4
TGTGCCAGCAGTTACGGGACAGAAAAGGCCTTC | CASSYGTEKAF | - | TRBD1 | TRBJ1-2 | TRBV6-5
TGCGCCAGCAGCTTGGCGGCGGGGGGCCGAGCGACAGATACGCAGTATTTT | CASSLAAGGRATDTQYF | few | TRBD2 | TRBJ2-3 | TRBV5-1
TGTGCCGGCGGAGGGACTAGCGGCGATTTTTTCAGCTCCTACGAGCAGTACTTC | CAGGGTSGDFFSSYEQYF | - | TRBD2 | TRBJ2-7 | TRBV7-8